Listed below are T cell receptor beta chains from one sample, sequenced in a study of regulatory dendritic cells for organ transplantation. Data came from immunoSEQ multiplex PCR; TCRdb stores just in-frame clones and leaves some out. The sample holds some 29,000 clones; about four fifths are singletons and the top ten take approximately 0.1%. The specimen was naive CD4+ T cells from blood. The receptors shown here come from a human donor in good health. Each CDR3 is given with its conserved first and last residue. Fields, in order: D gene, clone size, V gene, J gene, CDR3 protein, CDR3 DNA. D genes are given only for firm matches. Clone size, where shown, is once, few, many, or a class for clones that have expanded.

TRBD2	-	TRBV2	TRBJ2-3	CASSDLTSGVADTQYF	TGTGCCAGCAGTGATTTAACTAGCGGAGTAGCAGATACGCAGTATTTT
-	-	TRBV5-5	TRBJ1-1	CASSMGHLVDTEAFF	TGTGCCAGCAGCATGGGACATTTAGTGGACACTGAAGCTTTCTTT
TRBD1	-	TRBV7-9	TRBJ1-5	CASSRQGRQPQHF	TGTGCCAGCAGCCGACAGGGGCGTCAGCCCCAGCATTTT
-	-	TRBV12-5	TRBJ1-1	CASGLPPEPEAFF	TGTGCTAGTGGTTTACCCCCGGAGCCTGAAGCTTTCTTT
-	-	TRBV19	TRBJ2-3	CASSIVTYSTDTQYF	TGTGCCAGTAGTATAGTTACATACAGCACAGATACGCAGTATTTT
TRBD1	-	TRBV5-1	TRBJ2-7	CASSLGQGGIEQYF	TGTGCCAGCAGCCTCGGACAGGGGGGGATAGAGCAGTACTTC
-	-	TRBV9	TRBJ1-4	CASSPNGRENEKLFF	TGTGCCAGCAGCCCGAACGGACGGGAAAATGAAAAACTGTTTTTT
-	once	TRBV10-3	TRBJ1-4	CAIGQGREKLFF	TGTGCCATCGGGCAGGGGAGAGAAAAACTGTTTTTT
TRBD1	-	TRBV19	TRBJ2-2	CASMTGSGNTGELFF	TGTGCCAGTATGACAGGGTCGGGGAACACCGGGGAGCTGTTTTTT
TRBD2	-	TRBV9	TRBJ2-5	CASSVQPGGGETQYF	TGTGCCAGCAGCGTGCAACCCGGGGGAGGGGAGACCCAGTACTTC
TRBD1	-	TRBV27	TRBJ1-5	CASSFGGQGNQPQHF	TGTGCCAGCAGTTTTGGTGGACAGGGGAATCAGCCCCAGCATTTT
TRBD2	-	TRBV7-8	TRBJ2-5	CASSFRTSGGLIETQYF	TGTGCCAGCAGCTTCCGGACTAGCGGGGGGCTGATTGAGACCCAGTACTTC
-	once	TRBV5-4	TRBJ2-5	CASSLGGAVQETQYF	TGTGCCAGCAGCTTGGGAGGAGCGGTTCAAGAGACCCAGTACTTC
-	-	TRBV7-9	TRBJ1-1	CASSGQGGVTEAFF	TGTGCCAGCAGCGGCCAGGGCGGAGTCACTGAAGCTTTCTTT
TRBD1	once	TRBV7-9	TRBJ2-7	CASSPGQGPSYEQYF	TGTGCCAGCAGCCCGGGACAGGGTCCTTCCTACGAGCAGTACTTC
-	-	TRBV5-1	TRBJ2-1	CASSLEGDNEQFF	TGCGCCAGCAGCTTGGAAGGGGACAATGAGCAGTTCTTC
-	few	TRBV2	TRBJ1-2	CASSLLFVGGGGYTF	TGTGCCAGCAGTTTACTATTTGTCGGGGGAGGTGGCTACACCTTC
TRBD2	-	TRBV14	TRBJ2-7	CASRPRPGGASYEQYF	TGTGCCAGCAGACCCAGACCGGGGGGGGCCTCCTACGAGCAGTACTTC
-	few	TRBV29-1	TRBJ2-7	CSVALGLGEQYF	TGCAGCGTTGCCCTAGGCCTCGGCGAGCAGTACTTC
-	few	TRBV2	TRBJ2-3	CASSERGTASTDTQYF	TGTGCCAGCAGTGAACGGGGGACAGCAAGCACAGATACGCAGTATTTT
-	-	TRBV7-9	TRBJ2-7	CASSLTGYEQYF	TGTGCCAGCAGCTTGACGGGCTACGAGCAGTACTTC
-	-	TRBV7-3	TRBJ2-1	CASSPQGGPSNEQFF	TGTGCCAGCAGCCCCCAGGGGGGTCCCAGCAATGAGCAGTTCTTC
-	-	TRBV21-1	TRBJ2-5	CASVGAAHGVTQYF	TGTGCCAGCGTGGGGGCTGCACACGGGGTGACCCAGTACTTC
TRBD1	-	TRBV6-6	TRBJ2-2	CASRVGQGNTGELFF	TGTGCCAGCAGGGTGGGACAGGGGAACACCGGGGAGCTGTTTTTT
TRBD1	-	TRBV18	TRBJ1-1	CASSPIDRGNTEAFF	TGTGCCAGCTCACCAATTGACAGGGGCAACACTGAAGCTTTCTTT
-	few	TRBV11-3	TRBJ1-5	CASSSSYYQPQHF	TGTGCCAGCAGCTCCTCCTATTATCAGCCCCAGCATTTT
TRBD1	-	TRBV7-9	TRBJ1-4	CASSNTGGSGEKLFF	TGTGCCAGCAGTAATACAGGGGGCTCAGGTGAAAAACTGTTTTTT
-	-	TRBV6-1	TRBJ1-5	CASNQGSNQPQHF	TGTGCCAGCAATCAGGGTAGCAATCAGCCCCAGCATTTT
-	-	TRBV11-3	TRBJ2-7	CASSASSRFSYEQYF	TGTGCCAGCAGCGCCTCTAGCCGGTTTTCCTACGAGCAGTACTTC
-	-	TRBV10-3	TRBJ2-1	CAIYGTASSYNEQFF	TGTGCCATCTATGGTACCGCTAGCTCCTACAATGAGCAGTTCTTC
TRBD2	few	TRBV7-3	TRBJ2-2	CASGGDGGAGELFF	TGTGCCAGCGGCGGGGACGGGGGGGCCGGGGAGCTGTTTTTT
TRBD1	-	TRBV5-1	TRBJ1-4	CASSALTGSNEKLFF	TGCGCCAGCAGCGCCCTGACAGGGAGTAATGAAAAACTGTTTTTT
-	-	TRBV29-1	TRBJ1-1	CSVEGTPRIDTEAFF	TGCAGCGTTGAAGGGACACCGCGTATAGACACTGAAGCTTTCTTT
TRBD2	once	TRBV2	TRBJ2-1	CASSERRGGPNEQFF	TGTGCCAGCAGTGAAAGGCGGGGGGGCCCTAATGAGCAGTTCTTC
-	-	TRBV7-7	TRBJ1-1	CASSFNTNTEAFF	TGTGCTAGCAGCTTTAACACGAACACTGAAGCTTTCTTT
-	-	TRBV2	TRBJ1-3	CASRSGAFGGNTIYF	TGTGCCAGCAGGTCGGGTGCATTCGGTGGAAACACCATATATTTT
TRBD1	-	TRBV15	TRBJ1-3	CATSVRTGGFGNTIYF	TGTGCCACCAGCGTAAGGACAGGGGGATTTGGAAACACCATATATTTT
-	-	TRBV7-8	TRBJ2-5	CASSLGASIQETQYF	TGTGCCAGCAGCTTAGGGGCCTCTATCCAAGAGACCCAGTACTTC
TRBD1	-	TRBV5-8	TRBJ2-7	CASSAAGTGNYEQYF	TGTGCCAGCAGCGCCGCCGGGACAGGTAACTACGAGCAGTACTTC
-	-	TRBV7-8	TRBJ1-1	CASSLVHQGDTEAFF	TGTGCCAGCAGCTTAGTTCATCAGGGTGACACTGAAGCTTTCTTT
TRBD1	-	TRBV5-6	TRBJ1-5	CASSFGTGASLGNQPQHF	TGTGCCAGCAGCTTTGGGACAGGGGCCTCTCTAGGCAATCAGCCCCAGCATTTT
-	-	TRBV2	TRBJ2-3	CASSDRAGTDTQYF	TGTGCCAGCAGTGACAGGGCGGGCACAGATACGCAGTATTTT
TRBD2	-	TRBV7-9	TRBJ2-5	CASSLLRGTSGTNQETQYF	TGTGCCAGCAGCTTACTACGGGGGACTAGCGGGACCAACCAAGAGACCCAGTACTTC
TRBD1	-	TRBV10-3	TRBJ1-4	CAISESRGLRGGSNEKLFF	TGTGCCATCAGTGAGTCGAGGGGGCTCCGGGGGGGATCTAATGAAAAACTGTTTTTT
TRBD1	-	TRBV2	TRBJ2-7	CAALGQGGVEQYF	TGTGCGGCCCTTGGACAGGGGGGTGTCGAGCAGTACTTC
TRBD1	once	TRBV7-2	TRBJ2-3	CASSSRQGSNTDTQYF	TGTGCCAGCAGCTCCCGACAGGGGAGTAACACAGATACGCAGTATTTT
TRBD1	-	TRBV2	TRBJ2-7	CASRKDRDYEQYF	TGTGCCAGCCGGAAGGACAGGGACTACGAGCAGTACTTC